The 22 T cell receptor beta chains presented below share a single source sample, sequenced in a study of T cell changes during pregnancy in multiple sclerosis. Method: immunoSEQ multiplex PCR; TCRdb's copy keeps in-frame clones and lacks some. The sample carries 66,000 or so clones, roughly 91% recorded once. Specimen: CD8+ T cells from peripheral blood mononuclear cells, collected before pregnancy. The receptors stem from a female donor with multiple sclerosis, enrolled in a pregnancy study.

The chain carries TRBV13 and TRBJ2-1; D remains unclear. Trimming shortened V by 4 bases and J by 1 base, and 8 bases separated the two germline ends. CDR1 and CDR2 (germline): PRHDT, FYEKMQ (reference sequence). CDR3 size: 14 residues. CDR3: CASSSGSSYNEQFF. CDR3 sequence (DNA): TGTGCCAGCAGCTCAGGATCTTCCTACAATGAGCAGTTCTTC.

The rearrangement uses TRBV5-8 and TRBJ2-2; a weak D match, TRBD1 (5 bases). Germline V gene data show CDR1 as SGHTS and CDR2 as YDEGEE. The CDR3 has 14 amino acids. V was clipped by 3 bases and J by 6 bases, with 12 bases between them. The CDR3, as DNA: TGTGCCAGCAGCTGGGGCCTCTGGGCCGGGGAGCTGTTTTTT. It is translated as CASSWGLWAGELFF.

This chain joins TRBV11-2 and TRBJ1-5; 8 bases are shared with TRBD1. CDR1 is SGHAT and CDR2 is FQNNGV in the germline V gene. This CDR3 contains 15 residues. After removal of 3 bases from V and 6 bases from J, the junction contained 7 bases not matched to a gene. In DNA, the CDR3 is TGTGCCAGCAGCTTGGGACAGGCGGTGGGTCAGCCCCAGCATTTT. Protein product: CASSLGQAVGQPQHF.

This sequence joins TRBV9 and TRBJ2-3, with D unclear. This CDR3 is 15 amino acids long. Trimming left V 0 bases short and J 1 base short, with 9 bases between. CDR1 and CDR2 from the germline V gene are SGDLS and YYNGEE. CDR3 protein: CASSVDSYRTDTQYF. In DNA form, the CDR3 reads TGTGCCAGCAGCGTAGACAGTTATCGCACAGATACGCAGTATTTT.

The J gene is TRBJ1-2, the V gene TRBV28; D is perhaps TRBD1 (6 bases). The germline V and J ends were trimmed by 3 bases and 4 bases, with 12 bases remaining between them. Germline V gene sequence: CDR1 MDHEN, CDR2 SYDVKM. This CDR3 region has 14 residues. DNA of the CDR3: TGTGCCAGCAGTTTGACTACGACAGGCTATGGCTACACCTTC. Its protein product is CASSLTTTGYGYTF.

The V call is TRBV6-1, the J call TRBJ2-3, with 10 positions matching TRBD2. This CDR3 is built from 16 residues. Per the germline V gene, CDR1 is MNHNS and CDR2 is SASEGT. V shed 3 bases and J 0 bases; nucleotides not matched to a gene: 3. DNA of the CDR3: TGTGCCAGCAGTGATTGGACTAGCGGAAGCACAGATACGCAGTATTTT. Protein: CASSDWTSGSTDTQYF.

This chain links TRBV6-5 with TRBJ1-1; 9 nucleotides align to TRBD1. With 6 bases clipped from V and 7 bases from J, the junction kept 6 bases outside the gene matches. Germline CDR1 is MNHEY and CDR2 is SVGAGI. This CDR3 is 13 amino acids long. The DNA for the CDR3 is TGTGCCAGCAGGCAACAGGGGGCAGGTGAAGCTTTCTTT. Protein: CASRQQGAGEAFF.

This clone was seen once. The V call is TRBV7-6, the J call TRBJ2-7; 9 bases match TRBD2. V was clipped by 5 bases and J by 3 bases; unmatched bases: 17. There are 18 residues in the CDR3. Germline loops: CDR1 SGHVS, CDR2 FNYEAQ. The CDR3 DNA sequence: TGTGCCAGCAGCATACCCAGCGGGGGGCTCGGACTTAGCTACGAGCAGTACTTC. The encoded protein is CASSIPSGGLGLSYEQYF.

This clone was recorded many times. The chain combines TRBV7-9 with TRBJ1-4; the D is unclear. Looked up from germline, CDR1 is SEHNR and CDR2 is FQNEAQ (reference sequence). The CDR3 loop spans 11 amino acids. Trimming pared 2 bases from V and 7 bases from J, leaving 2 bases between. CDR3 amino acids: CASSLREKLFF. DNA for the CDR3: TGTGCCAGCAGCTTACGTGAAAAACTGTTTTTT. The full variable domain, in which reference TRBV7-9 and TRBJ1-4 provide the parts outside the CDR3, is DTGVSQNPRHKITKRGQNVTFRCDPISEHNRLYWYRQTLGQGPEFLTYFQNEAQLEKSRLLSDRFSAERPKGSFSTLEIQRTEQGDSAMYLCASSLREKLFFGSGTQLSVL.

The chain couples TRBV7-6 to TRBJ1-5, with 8 bases matching TRBD1. This CDR3 is 14 amino acids long. The germline CDR1 and CDR2 sequences are SGHVS and FNYEAQ. Trimming removed 4 bases from V and 4 bases from J; junction bases left unmatched: 3. This CDR3 reads CASSSDRGNQPQHF. The DNA for the CDR3 is TGTGCCAGCAGCTCAGACAGGGGTAATCAGCCCCAGCATTTT.

The J gene is TRBJ1-5, the V gene TRBV27; 9 bases agree with TRBD1. Germline CDR1 MNHEY, CDR2 SMNVEV (reference sequence). CDR3 length equals 14 residues. Trimming at V came to 4 bases and at J to 5 bases, leaving 3 bases not matched to a gene. The DNA of the CDR3 is TGTGCCAGCAGTTACAGGGGGCAGCATCAGCCCCAGCATTTT. Translation gives CASSYRGQHQPQHF.

The J gene is TRBJ2-7, the V gene TRBV5-8, with D perhaps matching TRBD2 (5 bases). Trimming shortened V by 0 bases and J by 3 bases, and 10 bases separated the two germline ends. The V gene's germline CDR1 is SGHTS and CDR2 YDEGEE. This CDR3 region has 14 residues. The CDR3 DNA reads TGTGCCAGCAGCTTGGAGGAGGCCCTCTACGAGCAGTACTTC. Amino acid sequence: CASSLEEALYEQYF.

The chain is built from TRBV6-6 and TRBJ2-1, with TRBD1 matching over 8 bases. The J segment lost 12 bases and the V segment lost 8 bases, leaving 15 bases of the junction unmatched. This CDR3 has 14 residues. Germline V gene lookup returns CDR1 MNHNY and CDR2 SVGAGI (reference sequence). The CDR3 nucleotides read TGTGCCAGCGACGGTTCCGCGCCCGGGACAGGGCAGTTCTTC. It encodes CASDGSAPGTGQFF.

This sequence joins TRBV9 and TRBJ2-1, with 8 positions matching TRBD2. Germline CDR1 reads SGDLS; CDR2 reads YYNGEE. The CDR3 is 14 residues long. V lost 2 bases and J lost 8; bases outside the gene matches: 6. The CDR3 reads CASSVLAGTDEQFF. The CDR3 nucleotides read TGTGCCAGCAGCGTTCTAGCGGGTACGGATGAGCAGTTCTTC.

The V gene is TRBV7-9, the J gene TRBJ1-4; D not certain. Germline CDR1 and CDR2: SEHNR and FQNEAQ (reference sequence). CDR3 size: 12 residues. With 1 base removed from V and 7 bases from J, the gap between germline ends came to 4 bases. As DNA, the CDR3 is TGTGCCAGCAGCTTAGATAGTGAAAAACTGTTTTTT. It translates to CASSLDSEKLFF.

The chain couples TRBV5-8 to TRBJ2-1; D possibly corresponds to TRBD2 (5 bases). Germline CDR1 and CDR2: SGHTS and YDEGEE. This CDR3 region has 14 residues. V was cut by 4 bases and J by 4 bases, with 12 bases left in between. In nucleotides, the CDR3 is TGTGCCAGCAGCCAGCCGGGGATATACAATGAGCAGTTCTTC. The encoded protein is CASSQPGIYNEQFF.

This chain links TRBV9 with TRBJ1-1; D possibly corresponds to TRBD1 (6 bases). This CDR3 contains 15 residues. The V and J ends lost 0 bases and 5 bases respectively, with 14 bases between them. Per the germline V gene, CDR1 is SGDLS and CDR2 is YYNGEE. The CDR3 loop is CASSVATGGATEAFF. For the CDR3, the DNA is TGTGCCAGCAGCGTAGCTACGGGGGGGGCTACTGAAGCTTTCTTT.

The V call is TRBV27, the J call TRBJ1-1; perhaps TRBD1 as D (5 bases). The germline V and J ends were trimmed by 6 bases and 0 bases, with 8 bases remaining between them. Germline V lookup: CDR1 MNHEY, CDR2 SMNVEV (reference sequence). The CDR3 is made up of 13 amino acids. The CDR3 is CASSPRVNTEAFF. The CDR3 nucleotides read TGTGCCAGCAGCCCCAGGGTGAACACTGAAGCTTTCTTT.

The chain combines TRBV13 with TRBJ1-2; D gene ambiguous. Per germline, CDR1 PRHDT and CDR2 FYEKMQ (reference sequence). V lost 5 bases and J 4 bases, leaving 8 bases between the germline ends. The CDR3 is 12 residues long. CDR3 sequence reads: CASSNAAYGYTF. As DNA, the CDR3 is TGTGCCAGCAGCAACGCGGCCTATGGCTACACCTTC. Filled out from reference TRBV13 and TRBJ1-2, the complete variable domain reads AAGVIQSPRHLIKEKRETATLKCYPIPRHDTVYWYQQGPGQDPQFLISFYEKMQSDKGSIPDRFSAQQFSDYHSELNMSSLELGDSALYFCASSNAAYGYTFGSGTRLTVV.

The J gene is TRBJ2-7, the V gene TRBV15; 7 bases map to TRBD1. CDR1 and CDR2 from the germline V gene are LNHNV and YYDKDF (reference sequence). CDR3 length: 12 residues. V was pared by 3 bases and J by 7 bases, with 3 bases of the junction left unmatched. The chain's CDR3 is CATSRTGREQYF. The CDR3 coding sequence is TGTGCCACCAGCAGGACAGGGCGAGAGCAGTACTTC.

This chain joins TRBV29-1 and TRBJ2-7; TRBD1 agrees at 9 bases. The V gene's germline CDR1 is SQVTM and CDR2 ANQGSEA. Trimming removed 5 bases from V and 6 bases from J; junction bases left unmatched: 8. CDR3 length: 13 amino acids. In DNA form, the CDR3 reads TGCAGCGTTAGGACAGGGGACCGTGGCGAGCAGTACTTC. This codes for CSVRTGDRGEQYF.

The chain employs TRBV7-6 and TRBJ2-2; TRBD2 aligns across 10 bases. The CDR3 loop spans 16 amino acids. V gave up 1 base and J gave up 3 bases; unmatched junction bases: 2. CDR1 and CDR2 (germline): SGHVS, FNYEAQ. The CDR3, as DNA: TGTGCCAGCAGCTTAGAAACTAGCGGGGACACCGGGGAGCTGTTTTTT. This codes for CASSLETSGDTGELFF.